The entry below describes one T cell receptor beta chain. Its specificity is unknown. The donors belonged to the approximately 120-subject validation cohort, separate from the approximately 700-subject first cohort. Germline V lookup: CDR1 SGHTA, CDR2 FQGTGA. Trimming removed 2 bases from V and 7 bases from J; junction bases left unmatched: 1. The CDR3 is 15 residues long. Repertoires were generated with immunoSEQ multiplex PCR, while TCRdb's copy carries only in-frame clones and drops some. The sample holds 200,000 to 250,000 clones, about 86% seen once. These data originate in a study of cytomegalovirus exposure and HLA in healthy donors. The study's findings and limits: A later analysis found first-cohort TCR clusters tended to co-occur in the 90 to 150 validation repertoires. Under in vitro conditions, a few CMV-associated chains were confirmed as specific for CMV antigens. Reports showed the classifier diagnosing cytomegalovirus status with high specificity and sensitivity.

The TCR was taken from a man aged 18 to 30 in good health and CMV-seronegative. The rearrangement uses TRBV7-3 and TRBJ2-2; 13 bases are shared with TRBD2. The sequencing input was PBMCs. CDR3 in DNA: TGTGCCAGCAGCTTAGGACTAGCGGGAGTCGGGGAGCTGTTTTTT. Translation: CASSLGLAGVGELFF.